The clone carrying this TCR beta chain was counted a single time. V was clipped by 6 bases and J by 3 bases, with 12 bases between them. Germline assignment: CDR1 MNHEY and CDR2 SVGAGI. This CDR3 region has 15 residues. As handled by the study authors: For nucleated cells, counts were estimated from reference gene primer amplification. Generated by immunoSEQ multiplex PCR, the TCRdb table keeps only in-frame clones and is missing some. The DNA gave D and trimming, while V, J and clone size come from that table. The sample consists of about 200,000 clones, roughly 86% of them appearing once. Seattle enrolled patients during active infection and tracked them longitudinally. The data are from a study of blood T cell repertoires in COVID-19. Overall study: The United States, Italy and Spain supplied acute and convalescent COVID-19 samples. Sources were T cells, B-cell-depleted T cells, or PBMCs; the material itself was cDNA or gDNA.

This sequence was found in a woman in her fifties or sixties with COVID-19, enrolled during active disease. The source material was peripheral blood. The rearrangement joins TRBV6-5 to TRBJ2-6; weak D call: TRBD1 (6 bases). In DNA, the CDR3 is TGTGCCAGCAGCCACTCGACAGGTGGGGCCAACGTCCTGACTTTC. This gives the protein CASSHSTGGANVLTF.